This T cell receptor beta chain was identified in a study of identical twins. Study-wide results and caveats: Insertions were fewer in abundant cord blood beta clonotypes, whereas memory repertoires showed none of this pattern. Within twin pairs, the out-of-frame alpha sequences they shared showed excess low generation probability. With monozygotic twins, out-of-frame TCR alpha sharing exceeded what models estimated.

Each CDR3 protein is one row after TCRdb ran MiXCR on the 5' RACE reads. The sample consists of 520,000 or so distinct CDR3 sequences, roughly a fifth of them appearing once. This clonotype has a handful of counts. Its antigen remains unidentified. Trimming shortened V by 4 bases and J by 0 bases, and 4 bases separated the two germline ends. The CDR3 runs 13 residues. The germline CDR1 and CDR2 sequences are SQVTM and ANQGSEA. These data also formed part of another study, on T cells expressing NK-cell markers.

J is TRBJ1-6 and V is TRBV29-1; D is unclear. The source material was CD4+ T cells sorted from blood. This receptor was identified in a young woman in good health. In DNA, the CDR3 is TGCAGCGTTGGGCTCTCCTATAATTCACCCCTCCACTTT. It yields the protein CSVGLSYNSPLHF.